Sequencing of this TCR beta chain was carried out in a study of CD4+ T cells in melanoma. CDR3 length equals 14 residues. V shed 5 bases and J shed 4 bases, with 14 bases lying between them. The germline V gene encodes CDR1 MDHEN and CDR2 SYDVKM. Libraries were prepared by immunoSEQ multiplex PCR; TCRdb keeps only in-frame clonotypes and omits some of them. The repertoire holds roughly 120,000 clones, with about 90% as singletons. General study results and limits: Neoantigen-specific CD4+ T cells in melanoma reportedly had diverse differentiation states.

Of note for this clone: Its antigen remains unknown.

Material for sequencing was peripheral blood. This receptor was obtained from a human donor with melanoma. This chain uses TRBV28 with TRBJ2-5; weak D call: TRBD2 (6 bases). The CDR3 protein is CASSPPGGGETQYF. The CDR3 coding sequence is TGTGCCAGCAGTCCACCCGGGGGAGGAGAGACCCAGTACTTC.